What follows describes a single T cell receptor (beta chain). Its specificity is not known. Separation from the roughly 670-subject first cohort characterized the roughly 130-subject validation cohort, to which the donors belonged. These data originate in a study of cytomegalovirus exposure and HLA in healthy donors. General study points: Approximately 160 TCR beta chains were listed as cytomegalovirus-associated. Reports credit the classifier with highly specific, highly sensitive diagnosis of cytomegalovirus status.

Using immunoSEQ multiplex PCR, the repertoire was profiled, and TCRdb retains in-frame clones only, with some absent. The repertoire holds approximately 150,000 clones, around four fifths seen once, with approximately 2.4% in the top ten. After removal of 2 bases from V and 5 bases from J, the junction contained 4 bases not matched to a gene. The germline CDR1 and CDR2 sequences are MNHEY and SVGAGI. The CDR3 contains 15 residues. This TCR derives from a man aged 25-40 years in good health and CMV-seropositive. V is TRBV6-5 and J is TRBJ2-1; 9 nucleotides agree with TRBD2. Sequenced input: PBMCs. Here the CDR3 reads CASSYGGGANNEQFF. The DNA for the CDR3 is TGTGCCAGCAGTTACGGCGGGGGGGCAAACAATGAGCAGTTCTTC.